Sequencing of this T cell receptor beta chain was carried out in a study of T cell responses to AZD1222 COVID-19 vaccine. About the study: Second-dose timings of about 4 or about 12 weeks were pooled. General observations from the study: Vaccine-associated CD4 TCRs ranged over spike, dominating at 160-218 and 743-854. Baseline seropositivity characterized only a handful of AZD1222 recipients. Epitopes outside B.1.351 and B.1.1.7 mutated regions reportedly drew nearly half of spike TCRs.

A remark on this clone: The target antigen is unknown.

The CDR3 spans 14 residues. V lost 4 bases to trimming and J lost 6 bases; unmatched junction nucleotides: 1. CDR1 is MGHDK, CDR2 SYGVNS, per germline. This table comes from immunoSEQ multiplex PCR, and its TCRdb copy is limited to in-frame clones, with some not included. The sample records about 91,000 clones, roughly 88% being singletons. This chain uses TRBV25-1 with TRBJ2-2; the match to TRBD2 covers 11 bases. This specimen was peripheral blood, taken on day 0 of AZD1222 vaccination. The clonotype comes from an adult in good health. The CDR3 loop is CASSASGRSGELFF. The CDR3 DNA follows: TGTGCCAGCAGTGCTAGCGGGAGGTCCGGGGAGCTGTTTTTT.